This T cell receptor beta chain was sequenced in a study of cytomegalovirus exposure and HLA in healthy donors. CDR3 length equals 14 residues. The V gene lost 2 bases and the J gene lost 1 base, with 8 bases spanning the gap. Germline CDR1 reads LGHNA; CDR2 reads YSLEER. This PCR relied on a set of 60 Vbeta primers and 13 Jbeta primers. Sequencing was performed with immunoSEQ multiplex PCR; in TCRdb, only in-frame clones are kept and a portion is missing. There are roughly 200,000 clones in the sample; roughly 76% occur only once, and 2% to 2.5% lies in the top ten. The sequence derives from a woman aged 25 to 45 in good health and CMV-seropositive. Sequenced sample: PBMCs. This chain connects TRBV4-3 to TRBJ1-1, with D perhaps TRBD1 (5 bases). Here the CDR3 reads CASSQLTGNTEAFF. For the CDR3, the DNA is TGCGCCAGCAGCCAACTTACAGGGAACACTGAAGCTTTCTTT.